These T cell receptor beta chains were read from a single sample in a study of T cell repertoires in cytomegalovirus infection. In TCRdb, the reads were re-called with MiXCR into one record per CDR3 protein. The sample contains a few hundred thousand distinct CDR3 sequences, 35% to 50% of which appear only once. Their antigens are not known. The sequencing used cultured PBMCs, collected from culture after CMV antigen stimulation. Receptor source: a human donor in good health (CMV status not recorded). Some clones in this sample may be carry-over from other donors' samples. Both conserved end residues are part of each CDR3. The D gene is left open where the match is weak. Clone size appears in some rows only: once, few, many, or a class for an expanded clone.

>.|.|16|TRBJ2-1|TRBV6-6
TGTGCCAGCAGTTACTTACTACCACCCCGGGTAGGTGAGCAGTTCTTC
CASSYLLPPRVGEQFF
>.|many|15|TRBJ2-1|TRBV7-2
TGTGCCAGCAGCTTAGAGGGAGGCACCTACAATGAGCAGTTCTTC
CASSLEGGTYNEQFF
>.|.|13|TRBJ1-5|TRBV6-6
TGTGCCAGCAGGGTTTCGGGCAATCAGCCCCAGCATTTT
CASRVSGNQPQHF
>.|.|14|TRBJ1-2|TRBV5-1
TGCGCCAGCAGCTTTTACGGAACTAACTATGGCTACACCTTC
CASSFYGTNYGYTF
>TRBD2|few|13|TRBJ2-7|TRBV7-2
TGTGCCAGCAGCTTAGGGGCTAGCGGGAGGCAGTACTTC
CASSLGASGRQYF
>.|.|15|TRBJ1-5|TRBV15
TGTGCCACCAGCACCGAATCGGCCGGGGGTCAGCCCCAGCATTTT
CATSTESAGGQPQHF
>.|.|14|TRBJ1-2|TRBV6-2/TRBV6-3
TGTGCCAGCAGTTACACCACAGGGAACTATGGCTACACCTTC
CASSYTTGNYGYTF
>.|few|14|TRBJ1-2|TRBV4-1
TGCGCCAGCAGCCAAGCGGACCGCGGGGGTGGCTACACCTTC
CASSQADRGGGYTF
>.|.|15|TRBJ2-7|TRBV11-2
TGTGCCAGCAGCTCAACCGACAGATTAAGACACGAGCAGTACTTC
CASSSTDRLRHEQYF
>.|.|15|TRBJ2-1|TRBV20-1
TGCAGTGCTAGAGATGTTCCCCGAGCCTACAATGAGCAGTTCTTC
CSARDVPRAYNEQFF
>.|.|14|TRBJ2-7|TRBV7-8
TGTGCCAGCAGCTTAGATTTCAATTCTCTCGAGCAGTACTTC
CASSLDFNSLEQYF
>.|.|13|TRBJ1-1|TRBV12-3/TRBV12-4
TGTGCCAGCAGCCACAGGCTTAACACTGAAGCTTTCTTT
CASSHRLNTEAFF
>.|.|16|TRBJ2-1|TRBV7-2
TGTGCCAGCAGCCCGCTTGGCCAGCCATCTCCCAATGAGCAGTTCTTC
CASSPLGQPSPNEQFF
>.|.|18|TRBJ1-6|TRBV7-2
TGTGCCAGCAGCTCCGACAGGCTCGCCTACTCCTATAATTCACCCCTCCACTTT
CASSSDRLAYSYNSPLHF
>.|.|15|TRBJ1-1|TRBV10-3
TGTGCCATCAGTCAGCGGGCGGGAATGAACACTGAAGCTTTCTTT
CAISQRAGMNTEAFF
>.|.|14|TRBJ2-7|TRBV3-1
TGTGCCAGCAGCGGAGGGGGACGGAGCTACGAGCAGTACTTC
CASSGGGRSYEQYF
>.|few|12|TRBJ1-2|TRBV10-3
TGTGCCATCAGTGTGGGGGAAGATGGCTACACCTTC
CAISVGEDGYTF
>TRBD2|.|17|TRBJ2-1|TRBV7-6
TGTGCCAGCAGCTCCTCACTAGCGGGTTACTCCTACAATGAGCAGTTCTTC
CASSSSLAGYSYNEQFF
>TRBD2|.|14|TRBJ2-1|TRBV7-2
TGTGCCAGCAGCCCACCGGCGGGAGAGAATGAGCAGTTCTTC
CASSPPAGENEQFF
>TRBD1|few|16|TRBJ1-5|TRBV12-3/TRBV12-4
TGTGCCAGCAGTCAACAGGGGGCGGTTGGCAATCAGCCCCAGCATTTT
CASSQQGAVGNQPQHF
>.|.|16|TRBJ2-1|TRBV7-8
TGTGCCAGCAGCTTCTCTTTGGGACCCCAAGCCAATGAGCAGTTCTTC
CASSFSLGPQANEQFF
>TRBD1|.|15|TRBJ2-7|TRBV15
TGTGCCACCAGCAGGGGACAGGGGCTTAGCTACGAGCAGTACTTC
CATSRGQGLSYEQYF
>.|.|14|TRBJ1-6|TRBV7-2
TGTGCCAGCAGCTTTGACAGCGAGGTTTCACCCCTCCACTTT
CASSFDSEVSPLHF
>.|few|14|TRBJ2-7|TRBV12-3/TRBV12-4
TGTGCCAGCAGCCGCGGGATCCCTCCCTACGAGCAGTACTTC
CASSRGIPPYEQYF
>TRBD1|.|15|TRBJ2-2|TRBV29-1
TGCAGCGTTGGGCCCAGGGACAGTTTCACCGGGGAGCTGTTTTTT
CSVGPRDSFTGELFF
>.|.|13|TRBJ2-5|TRBV6-1
TGTGCCAGCAGTGTACAGCGTTGGGAGACCCAGTACTTC
CASSVQRWETQYF
>.|.|13|TRBJ1-1|TRBV4-1
TGTGCCAGCAGCCAAGGAATAGCCACTGAAGCTTTCTTT
CASSQGIATEAFF
>.|.|15|TRBJ2-2|TRBV20-1
TGCAGTGCTAGAGCCTCGGGGTTGAGGACCGGGGAGCTGTTTTTT
CSARASGLRTGELFF
>.|.|17|TRBJ2-1|TRBV7-6
TGTGCCAGCAGCTTCTCACCCCCCCCGGCCTCCTACAATGAGCAGTTCTTC
CASSFSPPPASYNEQFF